This TCR beta chain emerged from a study of cytomegalovirus exposure and HLA in healthy donors. The study, taken as a whole, reports: Presence/absence results assume similar sequencing depth per donor, which may not hold. Clonal expansion was found to be greater in HLA-associated TCR beta chains than in equally common others in a later analysis. Later on, an analysis showed TCR association rates differing by HLA locus, with DRB1 the most and HLA-C the fewest.

It was with 60 Vbeta and 13 Jbeta primers that the PCR ran. TCRdb's copy holds only in-frame clones and misses some; the assay was immunoSEQ multiplex PCR. Of approximately 120,000 clones listed, 78% were seen once; the top ten hold approximately 6.5%. CDR1 is MNHNS, CDR2 SASEGT, per germline. The CDR3 runs 14 residues. V lost 6 bases and J lost 5; bases outside the gene matches: 6. A note on this clone: Its specificity is not known.

Source material: PBMCs. The sequence was collected from a woman in her 40s in good health and CMV-seronegative. The V gene is TRBV6-1, the J gene TRBJ2-2; 7 bases match TRBD1. The DNA for the CDR3 is TGTGCCAGCAGGGGGACAGTAGGAACCGGGGAGCTGTTTTTT. Translated: CASRGTVGTGELFF.